This T cell receptor (beta chain) emerged from a study of cytomegalovirus exposure and HLA in healthy donors. On this clone: Its target is unknown.

Study-level results: The study reported that TCR beta sequences accurately predicted HLA-A and HLA-B alleles in most subjects.

It was with 60 Vbeta and 13 Jbeta primers that the PCR ran. Sequenced by immunoSEQ multiplex PCR; TCRdb stores in-frame clones only, minus some. This table holds 200,000 to 250,000 clones, about four fifths found once. The CDR3 totals 15 residues. Germline V gives CDR1 LGHNA, CDR2 YSLEER. The V and J ends lost 2 bases and 2 bases respectively, with 13 bases between them. Sequences were obtained from PBMCs. The V and J genes are TRBV4-3 and TRBJ2-7; D is possibly TRBD1 (6 bases). The receptor comes from a woman aged 50 to 65 in good health and CMV-seropositive. This CDR3 reads CASSQSRGGTYEQYF. CDR3 nucleotide sequence: TGCGCCAGCAGCCAATCAAGAGGGGGTACCTACGAGCAGTACTTC.